This TCR beta chain was retrieved from a study of blood T cell repertoires in COVID-19. At the level of the study: Samples representing acute and convalescent COVID-19 were sourced from the United States, Italy and Spain. PBMCs, B-cell-depleted T cells, or T cells were the source of the cDNA or gDNA that made up the material.

This clone has more than one count but fewer than ten. In the source study's methods: Amplification of reference gene primers provided the estimated nucleated cell counts. Here immunoSEQ multiplex PCR was the method, and the copy in TCRdb shows in-frame clones only, minus some. The V and J calls and the clone size are those of that table, but D and trimming were determined from the DNA. Of around 140,000 clones in the sample, around 78% were seen once. Germline CDR1 reads MDHEN; CDR2 reads SYDVKM. The CDR3 spans 16 residues. V shed 3 bases and J 0 bases; nucleotides not matched to a gene: 5. Sequencing used peripheral blood. This receptor was obtained from a woman in her fifties or sixties with acute or convalescent COVID-19. The genes are TRBV28 and TRBJ2-7; 10 bases are shared with TRBD1. The chain's CDR3 is CASSLGRDRGSYEQYF. In nucleotides, the CDR3 is TGTGCCAGCAGTTTGGGAAGGGACAGGGGCTCCTACGAGCAGTACTTC.